The 24 T cell receptor beta chains in this list originate from one sample, sequenced in a study of early T cells in non-severe SARS-CoV-2 infection. TCRdb reprocessed the 5' RACE reads with MiXCR, giving one entry per CDR3 protein. The profile shows some 82,000 distinct CDR3 sequences, more than 5% of them singletons. Sequenced: whole blood. All receptors come from an adult who was a healthcare worker with PCR-confirmed SARS-CoV-2 infection or an uninfected control (not recorded which).

Many counts were recorded for this clonotype. This chain joins TRBV7-8 and TRBJ1-5, with 9 bases matching TRBD1. The CDR3 consists of 16 residues. The junction had 9 bases not matched to a gene; V was cut back by 3 bases and J by 6 bases. CDR1 SGHVS and CDR2 FQNEAQ come from the germline V gene. CDR3 in DNA: TGTGCCAGCAGCTTGGGACAGGGAGAGACGTTTCAGCCCCAGCATTTT. Its protein is CASSLGQGETFQPQHF.

This chain joins TRBV2 and TRBJ1-6; D remains ambiguous. This CDR3 spans 16 amino acids. Trimming removed 1 base from V and 4 bases from J, with 11 bases in between. The germline V gene has CDR1 SNHLY and CDR2 FYNNEI. The CDR3 bases are TGTGCCAGCAGTGAAGAAGCTGTTGCTTATAATTCACCCCTCCACTTT. Protein: CASSEEAVAYNSPLHF.

This clonotype was seen only a few times. This chain joins TRBV5-1 and TRBJ1-1; a weak D match, TRBD1 (5 bases). V lost 0 bases, J lost 4 bases, and 13 bases lay in between. CDR3 length equals 15 residues. Germline V CDR1 and CDR2: SGHRS, YFSETQ. This CDR3 reads CASSLASGPFTEAFF. The DNA of the CDR3 is TGCGCCAGCAGCTTGGCCTCAGGGCCGTTCACTGAAGCTTTCTTT. Based on the CDR3 plus reference TRBV5-1 and TRBJ1-1, the full variable domain is KAGVTQTPRYLIKTRGQQVTLSCSPISGHRSVSWYQQTPGQGLQFLFEYFSETQRNKGNFPGRFSGRQFSNSRSEMNVSTLELGDSALYLCASSLASGPFTEAFFGQGTRLTVV.

This chain connects TRBV6-5 to TRBJ2-2; 9 bases are a match to TRBD1. This CDR3 has 15 residues. V shed 4 bases and J 3 bases; nucleotides not matched to a gene: 3. Germline CDR1 reads MNHEY; CDR2 reads SVGAGI. The CDR3 nucleotides are TGTGCCAGCAGTTCGGGACAGGGATACACCGGGGAGCTGTTTTTT. Translating gives CASSSGQGYTGELFF.

This chain joins TRBV5-4 and TRBJ1-2; D perhaps matches TRBD1 (5 bases). The germline V and J ends were trimmed by 4 bases and 6 bases, with 13 bases remaining between them. Germline CDR1 is SGHNT and CDR2 is YYREEE (reference sequence). This CDR3 contains 13 residues. CDR3 sequence reads: CASSRERGNGYTF. The CDR3 DNA follows: TGTGCCAGCAGCCGGGAGCGGGGGAATGGCTACACCTTC.

The chain has TRBV7-9 and TRBJ1-2; D gene ambiguous. The V gene lost 1 base and the J gene lost 6 bases, with 6 bases spanning the gap. Germline V lookup: CDR1 SEHNR, CDR2 FQNEAQ (reference sequence). The CDR3 runs 12 residues. The CDR3: CASSLVIDGYTF. The CDR3 coding sequence is TGTGCCAGCAGCTTAGTCATTGATGGCTACACCTTC.

This clonotype has a count of ten or more. The chain has TRBV20-1 and TRBJ2-7, with 12 bases matching TRBD2. With V trimmed by 6 bases and J by 4 bases, 4 bases remained unmatched. Germline-derived CDR1 and CDR2 are DFQATT and SNEGSKA (reference sequence). This CDR3 is 13 amino acids long. The CDR3 here is CSARLAGAYEQYF. CDR3 DNA: TGCAGTGCAAGACTAGCGGGAGCATACGAGCAGTACTTC.

This clonotype was counted many times. This chain links TRBV28 with TRBJ1-5; 8 bases line up with TRBD1. This CDR3 is built from 18 residues. V was clipped by 1 base and J by 6 bases; unmatched bases: 14. Germline V CDR1 and CDR2: MDHEN, SYDVKM. The CDR3 sequence is CASSLSGGWQGAAQPQHF. The DNA of the CDR3 is TGTGCCAGCAGTTTATCTGGGGGGTGGCAGGGGGCGGCTCAGCCCCAGCATTTT.

This clonotype appeared many times. This chain links TRBV28 with TRBJ1-1; no clear D gene. The CDR3 has 16 residues. V lost 1 base, J lost 1 base, and 13 bases lay in between. Germline V gene data show CDR1 as MDHEN and CDR2 as SYDVKM. CDR3 nucleotides: TGTGCCAGCAGTTTATCGGCCGCCCCGAGGAACACTGAAGCTTTCTTT. Protein sequence: CASSLSAAPRNTEAFF. Full variable domain (remainder filled in from reference TRBV28 and TRBJ1-1): DVKVTQSSRYLVKRTGEKVFLECVQDMDHENMFWYRQDPGLGLRLIYFSYDVKMKEKGDIPEGYSVSREKKERFSLILESASTNQTSMYLCASSLSAAPRNTEAFFGQGTRLTVV.

In its sample, this clonotype was seen many times. The chain has TRBV6-5 and TRBJ2-7, with D perhaps matching TRBD2 (6 bases). Germline-derived CDR1 and CDR2 are MNHEY and SVGAGI. Between the trimmed V and J ends, which lost 6 bases and 6 bases, there was a span of 21 bases. CDR3 length: 15 amino acids. The CDR3 sequence: CASRPRGKRMSEQYF. The CDR3 DNA reads TGTGCCAGCAGACCCCGGGGGAAGCGCATGAGCGAGCAGTACTTC.

Of note for this clonotype: At one end the junction does not follow the germline gene, possibly because of a read error. The chain recombines TRBV3-1 with TRBJ2-2; D unresolved. This CDR3 comprises 14 residues. Germline-derived CDR1 and CDR2 are LGHDT and YNNKEL (reference sequence). The CDR3 spells CASSQEGNTRELFF. As DNA, the CDR3 is TGTGCCAGCAGCCAAGAAGGGAACACCAGGGAGCTGTTTTTT.

This clonotype turned up a few times. The chain employs TRBV7-8 and TRBJ1-1; D possibly corresponds to TRBD1 (6 bases). V was shortened by 2 bases and J by 0 bases, with 10 bases between the two germline ends. The germline V gene has CDR1 SGHVS and CDR2 FQNEAQ. The CDR3 consists of 15 residues. In DNA, the CDR3 is TGTGCCAGCAGCTTAAAACAGGGTCTGAACACTGAAGCTTTCTTT. This translates into CASSLKQGLNTEAFF.

This clonotype has just a few counts. The genes are TRBV6-2 or TRBV6-3 and TRBJ2-5; 7 nucleotides agree with TRBD2. Germline V gives CDR1 MNHEY, CDR2 SVGEGT. With V trimmed by 6 bases and J by 2 bases, 12 bases remained unmatched. This CDR3 has 16 residues. DNA of the CDR3: TGTGCCAGCAGCGCGGGGGTACAGAGCTTTCAAGAGACCCAGTACTTC. Translating gives CASSAGVQSFQETQYF.

This clonotype was seen more than once but under ten times. V and J are TRBV28 and TRBJ1-5, with a weak D call TRBD1 (5 bases). Germline CDR1 MDHEN, CDR2 SYDVKM. Trimming pared 3 bases from V and 4 bases from J, leaving 10 bases between. This CDR3 spans 14 amino acids. CDR3 in amino acids: CASSLGTDNQPQHF. The CDR3 region has the DNA TGTGCCAGCAGTTTGGGGACGGATAATCAGCCCCAGCATTTT.

The chain links TRBV18 to TRBJ1-4; the D is unclear. V lost 2 bases to trimming and J lost 8 bases, with 9 bases between them. Germline V gene sequence: CDR1 KGHSH, CDR2 LQKENI. The CDR3 extends over 13 amino acids. The CDR3 spells CASSPGVGEKLFF. The CDR3 DNA sequence: TGTGCCAGCTCACCAGGGGTAGGAGAAAAACTGTTTTTT. The full variable domain, completed using reference TRBV18 and TRBJ1-4, is NAGVMQNPRHLVRRRGQEARLRCSPMKGHSHVYWYRQLPEEGLKFMVYLQKENIIDESGMPKERFSAEFPKEGPSILRIQQVVRGDSAAYFCASSPGVGEKLFFGSGTQLSVL.

V gene TRBV12-5 combines with J gene TRBJ2-7; D is undetermined. This CDR3 spans 12 amino acids. The V gene lost 7 bases and the J gene lost 2 bases, with 9 bases spanning the gap. Germline lookup yields CDR1 LGHNT and CDR2 FRNRAP. The CDR3 DNA sequence: TGTGCTAGTGCCCGACCGACCTACGAGCAGTACTTC. Amino acids: CASARPTYEQYF.

The chain links TRBV11-2 to TRBJ2-2; 9 nucleotides align to TRBD2. The CDR3 length is 15 residues. Germline CDR1 reads SGHAT; CDR2 reads FQNNGV. The trim removed 2 bases at V and 7 bases at J, leaving 5 bases unmatched. The chain's CDR3 is CASSLRGGAGGELFF. CDR3 coding DNA: TGTGCCAGCAGCTTACGCGGGGGGGCCGGCGGGGAGCTGTTTTTT.

This clonotype was recorded at least ten times. The chain combines TRBV27 with TRBJ2-1; TRBD2 agrees at 13 bases. CDR1 and CDR2 (germline): MNHEY, SMNVEV (reference sequence). CDR3 length equals 20 residues. V was pared by 6 bases and J by 0 bases, with 14 bases of the junction left unmatched. CDR3 protein: CASRHRRLAGGNGSYNEQFF. The CDR3 coding sequence is TGTGCCAGCAGGCACAGGCGACTAGCGGGGGGTAATGGCTCCTACAATGAGCAGTTCTTC.

The rearrangement links TRBV9 to TRBJ2-7, with 9 bases fitting TRBD2. CDR1 and CDR2 (germline): SGDLS, YYNGEE. V lost 5 bases and J lost 0; bases outside the gene matches: 3. The CDR3 totals 14 residues. CDR3 DNA: TGTGCCAGCAGTCCTAGCGGGAACTCCTACGAGCAGTACTTC. It codes for CASSPSGNSYEQYF.

The chain carries TRBV6-5 and TRBJ2-7; D is undetermined. V gave up 2 bases and J gave up 2 bases, with 7 bases separating them. There are 13 residues in the CDR3. In germline, CDR1 is MNHEY, CDR2 SVGAGI. This CDR3 is CASSYRVTYEQYF. The CDR3 coding sequence is TGTGCCAGCAGTTACAGGGTAACCTACGAGCAGTACTTC.

This clonotype was recorded many times. The genes are TRBV20-1 and TRBJ1-2; D ambiguous. V was clipped by 8 bases and J by 2 bases, with 12 bases between them. This CDR3 spans 12 amino acids. CDR1 is DFQATT, CDR2 SNEGSKA, per germline (reference sequence). The CDR3 loop is CSFQASNYGYTF. The CDR3 DNA reads TGCAGTTTCCAGGCCTCGAACTATGGCTACACCTTC.

V and J are TRBV4-1 and TRBJ2-3; 14 bases fit TRBD2. The CDR3 runs 18 residues. V lost 0 bases and J lost 7; bases outside the gene matches: 9. CDR1 and CDR2 (germline): MGHRA, YSYEKL. DNA for the CDR3: TGCGCCAGCAGCCAAGAGGCCGGGACTAGCGGGAGCTCTTATACGCAGTATTTT. It is translated as CASSQEAGTSGSSYTQYF.

This clonotype was observed many times. The chain carries TRBV4-1 and TRBJ1-2; tentative D call: TRBD1 (5 bases). Germline-derived CDR1 and CDR2 are MGHRA and YSYEKL. Trimming pared 0 bases from V and 2 bases from J, leaving 10 bases between. There are 15 residues in the CDR3. For the CDR3, the DNA is TGCGCCAGCAGCCAAGATCGAGACAGAAACTATGGCTACACCTTC. It translates to CASSQDRDRNYGYTF.

The chain recombines TRBV18 with TRBJ1-1; D gene ambiguous. The germline gives CDR1 KGHSH, CDR2 LQKENI. The CDR3 contains 13 residues. V was clipped by 6 bases and J by 0 bases, with 8 bases between them. The DNA for the CDR3 is TGTGCCAGCTCTTTGCAGATGAACACTGAAGCTTTCTTT. Protein: CASSLQMNTEAFF.